A single sample is the source of the 10 T cell receptor beta chains below, sequenced in a study of monozygotic twins with inflammatory bowel disease. Using the 5' RACE reads, TCRdb records one entry per CDR3 protein without DNA. The sample shows over 90,000 distinct CDR3 sequences, and approximately 2% sits with its ten largest clones. What was sequenced was blood. The receptor set was obtained from a human donor with ulcerative colitis or Crohn's disease, or a healthy co-twin of an affected twin (not recorded which).

The chain links TRBV20-1 to TRBJ2-7; the D call from TCRdb, TRBD1, cannot be confirmed without DNA. Germline lookup yields CDR1 DFQATT and CDR2 SNEGSKA (reference sequence). This CDR3 spans 12 amino acids. CDR3: CSAPQGNYEQYF.

The rearrangement links TRBV11-2 to TRBJ1-5; TCRdb reports TRBD1, a call that lacks DNA to check it against. CDR1 and CDR2 (germline): SGHAT, FQNNGV. CDR3 length equals 14 residues. The CDR3 here is CASSPTGRYQPQHF.

The chain uses TRBV12-3 or TRBV12-4 and TRBJ2-3; TCRdb indicates TRBD2, and absent DNA this call remains unverified. CDR3 size: 15 residues. The CDR3 region is CASSLRQGPTDTQYF.

The genes are TRBV19 and TRBJ2-6; the D call of TRBD2 rests on TCRdb alone, since no DNA is present to check it. The CDR3 spans 16 residues. The germline CDR1 and CDR2 sequences are LNHDA and SQIVND (reference sequence). The chain's CDR3 is CASSELGTSGANVLTF.

This chain uses TRBV27 with TRBJ1-2; TCRdb gives TRBD1 as the D gene, but with no DNA this cannot be confirmed. Germline lookup yields CDR1 MNHEY and CDR2 SMNVEV (reference sequence). The CDR3 totals 17 residues. CDR3 loop: CASRDRQGSRRDYGYTF.

The genes are TRBV5-1 and TRBJ2-2; TCRdb reports TRBD2, a call that lacks DNA to check it against. The germline gives CDR1 SGHRS, CDR2 YFSETQ. This CDR3 has 13 amino acids. The CDR3 protein is CATGTSGTGELFF.

CDR3 region: CASSLGAGVGTQYF. This chain links TRBV7-2 with TRBJ2-3; the D gene TCRdb calls, TRBD1, cannot be checked with no DNA. CDR1 SGHTA and CDR2 FQGNSA come from the germline V gene. The CDR3 length is 14 residues.

This chain links TRBV5-1 with TRBJ2-1; TCRdb designates TRBD1, a call that cannot be tested without DNA. In germline, CDR1 is SGHRS, CDR2 YFSETQ. This CDR3 is 13 amino acids long. This chain's CDR3 is CASSLGPDREQFF.

This chain connects TRBV20-1 to TRBJ2-1; TCRdb designates TRBD2, a call that cannot be tested without DNA. The germline gives CDR1 DFQATT, CDR2 SNEGSKA (reference sequence). CDR3 length: 15 amino acids. CDR3 loop: CSAYQLVNTYNEQFF.

The CDR3 loop reads CSVAYRGRTGELFF. The chain employs TRBV29-1 and TRBJ2-2; TCRdb's assignment of TRBD1 cannot be checked, as there is no DNA. Germline CDR1 reads SQVTM; CDR2 reads ANQGSEA. The CDR3 length is 14 residues.